The sample holds many counts of the clone carrying this T cell receptor (beta chain). This specimen belongs to a study of T cells in Graves' hyperthyroidism and ophthalmopathy. TCR beta CDR3 sequences were amplified from RNA transcripts. During a first-round RT-PCR of the TCR CDR3, the HTBI primer set was used. TCRdb reprocessed the multiplex PCR reads via MiXCR and lists one record per CDR3 protein. The table has 530,000 or so distinct CDR3 sequences, around a quarter seen once. The material sequenced was blood. This receptor was identified in a woman aged 25 to 45 with Graves' ophthalmopathy.

This CDR3 reads CASSLVGSSTPQETQYF. DNA for the CDR3: TGTGCCAGCAGCTTAGTAGGGAGCAGTACACCTCAAGAGACCCAGTACTTC. The V and J genes are TRBV13 and TRBJ2-5; maybe TRBD2 (5 bases). Trimming removed 1 base from V and 2 bases from J, with 17 bases in between. The CDR3 contains 17 residues. Looked up from germline, CDR1 is PRHDT and CDR2 is FYEKMQ (reference sequence). The full variable domain, rest sourced from reference TRBV13 and TRBJ2-5, is AAGVIQSPRHLIKEKRETATLKCYPIPRHDTVYWYQQGPGQDPQFLISFYEKMQSDKGSIPDRFSAQQFSDYHSELNMSSLELGDSALYFCASSLVGSSTPQETQYFGPGTRLLVL.